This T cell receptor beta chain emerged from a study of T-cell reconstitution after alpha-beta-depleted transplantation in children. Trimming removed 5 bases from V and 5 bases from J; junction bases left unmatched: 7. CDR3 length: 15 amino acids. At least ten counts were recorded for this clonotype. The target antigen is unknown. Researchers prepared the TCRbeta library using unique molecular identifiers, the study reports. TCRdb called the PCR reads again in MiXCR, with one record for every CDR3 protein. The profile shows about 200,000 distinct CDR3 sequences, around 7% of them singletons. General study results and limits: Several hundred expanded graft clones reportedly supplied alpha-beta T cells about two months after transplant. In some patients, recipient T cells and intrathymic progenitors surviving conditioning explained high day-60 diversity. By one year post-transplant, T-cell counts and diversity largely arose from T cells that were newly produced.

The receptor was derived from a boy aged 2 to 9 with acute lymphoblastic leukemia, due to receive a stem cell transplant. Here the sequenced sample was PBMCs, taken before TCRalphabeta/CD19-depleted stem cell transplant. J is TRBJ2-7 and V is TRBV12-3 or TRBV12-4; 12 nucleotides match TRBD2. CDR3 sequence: CASSALAGGRHEQYF. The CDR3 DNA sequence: TGTGCCAGCAGTGCGCTAGCGGGGGGGCGACACGAGCAGTACTTC.